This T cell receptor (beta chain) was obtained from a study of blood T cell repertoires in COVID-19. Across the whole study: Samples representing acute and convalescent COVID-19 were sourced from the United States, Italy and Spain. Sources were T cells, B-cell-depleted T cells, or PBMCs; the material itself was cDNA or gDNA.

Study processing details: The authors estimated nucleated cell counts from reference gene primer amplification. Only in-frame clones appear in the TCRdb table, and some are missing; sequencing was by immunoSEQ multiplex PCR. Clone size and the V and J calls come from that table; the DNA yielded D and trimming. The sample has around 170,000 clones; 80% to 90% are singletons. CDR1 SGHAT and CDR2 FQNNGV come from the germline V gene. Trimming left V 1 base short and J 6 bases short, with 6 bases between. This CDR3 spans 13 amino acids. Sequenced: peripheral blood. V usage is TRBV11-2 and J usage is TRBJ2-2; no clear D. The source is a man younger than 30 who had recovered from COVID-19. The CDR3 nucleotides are TGTGCCAGCAGCTTAGTAAGAGCCGGGGAGCTGTTTTTT. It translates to CASSLVRAGELFF.